The 22 T cell receptor beta chains below were found in one sample sequenced in a study of cytomegalovirus exposure and HLA in healthy donors. The PCR was carried out with 60 Vbeta primers and 13 Jbeta primers. Generated by immunoSEQ multiplex PCR, the TCRdb table keeps only in-frame clones and is missing some. The repertoire holds approximately 260,000 clones, with 84% as singletons. The specimen was PBMCs. Receptors originate from a woman between 40 and 55 years old in good health and CMV-seropositive.

This clone appeared a single time. The V and J genes are TRBV29-1 and TRBJ2-7; D is possibly TRBD1 (6 bases). CDR3 length: 15 residues. Between the trimmed V and J ends, which lost 4 bases and 3 bases, there was a span of 19 bases. CDR1 and CDR2 (germline): SQVTM, ANQGSEA. DNA for the CDR3: TGCAGCGTTGTTTCACAACCAGGGGCCAACTACGAGCAGTACTTC. Its translation is CSVVSQPGANYEQYF.

This clone was seen only once. Other nucleotide sequences in the sample specify the same CDR3. The rearrangement joins TRBV7-3 to TRBJ2-1; D is possibly TRBD1 (6 bases). V dropped 5 bases and J dropped 1 base, with 9 bases sitting between them. This CDR3 has 14 amino acids. Germline V lookup: CDR1 SGHTA, CDR2 FQGTGA. CDR3 bases: TGTGCCAGCAGCCCGGGGACATCCTACAATGAGCAGTTCTTC. Protein sequence: CASSPGTSYNEQFF. Looking up the rest from reference TRBV7-3 and TRBJ2-1 gives the full variable domain: GAGVSQTPSNKVTEKGKYVELRCDPISGHTALYWYRQSLGQGPEFLIYFQGTGAADDSGLPNDRFFAVRPEGSVSTLKIQRTERGDSAVYLCASSPGTSYNEQFFGPGTRLTVL.

About this clone itself: The sample has other DNA sequences that encode this CDR3 too. The chain couples TRBV5-4 to TRBJ2-2; D unclear. CDR1 and CDR2 (germline): SGHNT, YYREEE (reference sequence). This CDR3 has 13 amino acids. V was cut by 1 base and J by 3 bases, with 4 bases left in between. The CDR3 DNA reads TGTGCCAGCAGCTTGACTGACACCGGGGAGCTGTTTTTT. Translated, it gives CASSLTDTGELFF. The complete variable domain, with remaining parts taken from reference TRBV5-4 and TRBJ2-2, reads ETGVTQSPTHLIKTRGQQVTLRCSSQSGHNTVSWYQQALGQGPQFIFQYYREEENGRGNFPPRFSGLQFPNYSSELNVNALELDDSALYLCASSLTDTGELFFGEGSRLTVL.

The chain joins TRBV7-9 to TRBJ2-1; 8 positions agree with TRBD1. Germline V gene sequence: CDR1 SEHNR, CDR2 FQNEAQ (reference sequence). J was trimmed by 6 bases and V by 0 bases; bases with no gene match: 10. The CDR3 sequence is 17 residues long. CDR3 region: CASSLARSGQGINEQFF. In DNA, the CDR3 is TGTGCCAGCAGCTTAGCGAGGTCCGGACAGGGTATCAATGAGCAGTTCTTC.

The chain employs TRBV9 and TRBJ2-5; the match to TRBD2 covers 9 bases. The CDR3 is 15 residues long. Germline V gene sequence: CDR1 SGDLS, CDR2 YYNGEE. Trimming at V came to 0 bases and at J to 5 bases, leaving 5 bases not matched to a gene. The DNA for the CDR3 is TGTGCCAGCAGCGTAGGGCTAGCGGGACTCGAGACCCAGTACTTC. Its translation: CASSVGLAGLETQYF.

The V and J genes are TRBV27 and TRBJ2-2; TRBD1 agrees at 8 bases. J was trimmed by 4 bases and V by 3 bases; bases with no gene match: 7. This CDR3 spans 16 amino acids. The V gene's germline CDR1 is MNHEY and CDR2 SMNVEV (reference sequence). Written as DNA, the CDR3 is TGTGCCAGCAGTTTCCTATCAGGGGGCGGCACCGGGGAGCTGTTTTTT. Its translation: CASSFLSGGGTGELFF.

Only a few counts were recorded for this clone. J is TRBJ1-4 and V is TRBV29-1; D might be TRBD1 (5 bases). Germline values: CDR1 SQVTM, CDR2 ANQGSEA. The CDR3 is made up of 13 amino acids. Trimming shortened V by 6 bases and J by 3 bases, and 11 bases separated the two germline ends. The CDR3 DNA follows: TGCAGCGTCCAGGGCGGGGCTAATGAAAAACTGTTTTTT. Translating gives CSVQGGANEKLFF.

The CDR3 bases are TGTGCCAGCAGCTGGGCTGCAGCAGGGGGCTACAGTCAGCCCCAGCATTTT. Translation: CASSWAAAGGYSQPQHF. This chain links TRBV7-2 with TRBJ1-5; 8 nucleotides agree with TRBD1. In germline, CDR1 is SGHTA, CDR2 FQGNSA. The CDR3 is 17 residues long. The J segment lost 6 bases and the V segment lost 4 bases, leaving 14 bases of the junction unmatched.

This chain joins TRBV27 and TRBJ1-4, with D possibly TRBD1 on 5 matching bases. Trimming cost V 5 bases and J 10 bases, with 20 bases left between them. Germline CDR1 MNHEY, CDR2 SMNVEV (reference sequence). This CDR3 region has 15 residues. This CDR3 is CASSHESGAGGKLFF. As DNA, the CDR3 is TGTGCCAGCAGTCATGAAAGCGGGGCTGGGGGAAAACTGTTTTTT. Combining the CDR3 with reference TRBV27 and TRBJ1-4 gives the whole variable domain EAQVTQNPRYLITVTGKKLTVTCSQNMNHEYMSWYRQDPGLGLRQIYYSMNVEVTDKGDVPEGYKVSRKEKRNFPLILESPSPNQTSLYFCASSHESGAGGKLFFGSGTQLSVL.

V gene TRBV30 combines with J gene TRBJ2-6; a possible D gene is TRBD1 (5 bases). The germline V gene has CDR1 GTSNPN and CDR2 SVGIG (reference sequence). Trimming shortened V by 5 bases and J by 0 bases, and 14 bases separated the two germline ends. CDR3 size: 16 residues. The CDR3 loop is CAWGGRVYSGANVLTF. The CDR3 DNA is TGTGCCTGGGGCGGCAGGGTTTACTCTGGGGCCAACGTCCTGACTTTC.

This chain uses TRBV28 with TRBJ2-3; 12 bases map to TRBD2. V lost 6 bases and J lost 6; bases outside the gene matches: 7. The length of the CDR3 is 15 residues. CDR1 MDHEN and CDR2 SYDVKM come from the germline V gene. The CDR3 protein is CASRRTSGVGDTQYF. As DNA, the CDR3 is TGTGCCAGCAGACGGACTAGCGGGGTTGGGGATACGCAGTATTTT.

V and J are TRBV4-2 and TRBJ1-1; 7 positions agree with TRBD1. The CDR3 is 16 residues long. V lost 1 base and J lost 2; bases outside the gene matches: 7. Looked up from germline, CDR1 is LGHNA and CDR2 is YNFKEQ. The DNA of the CDR3 is TGTGCCAGCAGCCAAGCGGGACAGACACACAACACTGAAGCTTTCTTT. It codes for CASSQAGQTHNTEAFF.

This chain links TRBV7-2 with TRBJ2-2; D is unresolved. The CDR3 length is 16 residues. With 1 base removed from V and 2 bases from J, the gap between germline ends came to 11 bases. The germline V gene has CDR1 SGHTA and CDR2 FQGNSA. This chain's CDR3 is CASSLGFRANTGELFF. DNA of the CDR3: TGTGCCAGCAGCTTAGGTTTCCGAGCTAACACCGGGGAGCTGTTTTTT.

V is TRBV19 and J is TRBJ1-6; 9 positions match TRBD1. Germline assignment: CDR1 LNHDA and CDR2 SQIVND (reference sequence). The J segment lost 8 bases and the V segment lost 6 bases, leaving 8 bases of the junction unmatched. The CDR3 contains 15 residues. CDR3 nucleotide sequence: TGTGCCAGTAGCCGCGGACAGGGGACCGATTCACCCCTCCACTTT. Translating it yields CASSRGQGTDSPLHF.

This chain connects TRBV2 to TRBJ2-3; D is uncertain. Germline assignment: CDR1 SNHLY and CDR2 FYNNEI. The CDR3 has 13 amino acids. V was shortened by 7 bases and J by 3 bases, with 11 bases between the two germline ends. The CDR3 DNA is TGTGCCAGCACCACCTCTAGGACAGATACGCAGTATTTT. Its translation: CASTTSRTDTQYF.

The V and J genes are TRBV19 and TRBJ1-2, with D possibly matching TRBD1 (6 bases). In germline, CDR1 is LNHDA, CDR2 SQIVND (reference sequence). The CDR3 spans 16 residues. Trimming took 5 bases from V and 4 from J, leaving 20 bases between them. As DNA, the CDR3 is TGTGCCAGTAGTCTCCCTTCTTCCGGGACATTCTATGGCTACACCTTC. It encodes CASSLPSSGTFYGYTF.

The chain employs TRBV11-3 and TRBJ2-7; 15 nucleotides match TRBD2. The CDR3 has 17 amino acids. V lost 5 bases, J lost 4 bases, and 9 bases stayed unmatched. Germline V gives CDR1 SGHNT, CDR2 YENEEA. CDR3 DNA sequence: TGTGCCAGCAGCCTGCTGGGGACTAGCGGGAGGAGGTACGAGCAGTACTTC. Translated: CASSLLGTSGRRYEQYF.

J is TRBJ2-4 and V is TRBV15; 8 nucleotides agree with TRBD2. V gave up 5 bases and J gave up 0 bases; unmatched junction bases: 12. The CDR3 has 18 amino acids. Germline V lookup: CDR1 LNHNV, CDR2 YYDKDF (reference sequence). The CDR3 is CATSPMGSGTLAKNIQYF. The CDR3 DNA reads as TGTGCCACCAGCCCTATGGGTAGCGGGACCCTAGCCAAAAACATTCAGTACTTC.

This chain uses TRBV18 with TRBJ2-5; 10 bases align to TRBD1. Germline V gene sequence: CDR1 KGHSH, CDR2 LQKENI. This CDR3 has 15 amino acids. The V gene end was trimmed by 1 base and the J gene end by 5 bases; junction bases not matched to a gene: 4. CDR3 sequence (DNA): TGTGCCAGCTCACCACAGACAGGGGGCTTGGAGACCCAGTACTTC. Its translation: CASSPQTGGLETQYF.

The CDR3 sequence is CASSIGGGGYTGELFF. CDR3 nucleotides: TGTGCCAGTAGTATAGGCGGCGGCGGGTATACCGGGGAGCTGTTTTTT. The chain carries TRBV19 and TRBJ2-2, with D possibly matching TRBD2 (5 bases). This CDR3 contains 16 residues. Trimming removed 1 base at V and 5 bases at J, with 14 bases between. Germline V gene lookup returns CDR1 LNHDA and CDR2 SQIVND (reference sequence).

The V gene is TRBV5-1, the J gene TRBJ2-1; the D is unclear. The ends were cut back, 0 bases at V and 9 bases at J, with 16 bases in the middle. This CDR3 contains 15 residues. Germline values: CDR1 SGHRS, CDR2 YFSETQ. The CDR3 region is CASSLAPQLRGEQFF. The DNA for the CDR3 is TGCGCCAGCAGCTTGGCGCCCCAGCTTAGAGGTGAGCAGTTCTTC.

This chain connects TRBV10-2 to TRBJ2-3; 11 nucleotides match TRBD2. Germline V CDR1 and CDR2: WSHSY, SAAADI. J was trimmed by 2 bases and V by 7 bases; bases with no gene match: 2. This CDR3 comprises 14 residues. The CDR3 DNA is TGCGCCAGCAATAGCGGGAGGGCCACAGATACGCAGTATTTT. Amino acids: CASNSGRATDTQYF.